This T cell receptor beta chain stems from a study of blood T cell repertoires in COVID-19. About the study: The samples span acute and convalescent COVID-19 from the United States, Italy and Spain. T cells, B-cell-depleted T cells, or PBMCs supplied cDNA or gDNA.

While infection was still active, Seattle patients were enrolled and then followed longitudinally. Original processing methods: Amplification of reference gene primers was used by the study to estimate nucleated cell counts. Generated by immunoSEQ multiplex PCR, the TCRdb table keeps only in-frame clones and is missing some. For V, J and clone size, that table is used; D and trimming come from the DNA. The sample carries roughly 200,000 clones, 81% recorded once. CDR3 length: 15 residues. CDR1 is SGHNT, CDR2 YYREEE, per germline (reference sequence). The germline V and J ends were trimmed by 0 bases and 5 bases, with 14 bases remaining between them.

The chain recombines TRBV5-4 with TRBJ1-2; D remains ambiguous. This receptor was obtained from a woman aged 40 to 50 with COVID-19, enrolled during active disease. Sequences were obtained from peripheral blood. The CDR3 loop is CASSLAGSNYYGYTF. The CDR3 DNA sequence: TGTGCCAGCAGCTTGGCGGGGAGTAACTATTATGGCTACACCTTC.